The 10 T cell receptor beta chains below come from one sample, sequenced in a study of blood T cell repertoires in COVID-19. Sequenced by immunoSEQ multiplex PCR; TCRdb stores in-frame clones only, minus some. This table has roughly 250,000 clones, around nine tenths appearing once. The sequenced sample was peripheral blood. The receptors here all came from a woman aged 40 to 55 who had recovered from COVID-19.

CDR3: CASSLGDRGRAGELFF. CDR3 DNA sequence: TGTGCCAGCAGCTTAGGAGACAGGGGAAGGGCCGGGGAGCTGTTTTTT. V and J are TRBV7-2 and TRBJ2-2, with 8 positions matching TRBD1. Trimming cost V 1 base and J 6 bases; bases outside gene matches: 7. Germline assignment: CDR1 SGHTA and CDR2 FQGNSA. The CDR3 totals 16 residues.

About this clone itself: Germline is not matched at one junction end, which may reflect a read error. The rearrangement links TRBV5-4 to TRBJ2-1, with D maybe TRBD1 (5 bases). The CDR3 is 13 amino acids. The germline V gene encodes CDR1 SGHNT and CDR2 YYREEE (reference sequence). CDR3: CASSLRGYSEQFF. The CDR3 region has the DNA TGTGCCAGCAGCTTGAGGGGATACAGTGAGCAGTTCTTC.

This chain connects TRBV6-5 to TRBJ2-7; TRBD1 aligns across 10 bases. This CDR3 comprises 15 residues. Germline CDR1 reads MNHEY; CDR2 reads SVGAGI. V lost 2 bases to trimming and J lost 2 bases; unmatched junction nucleotides: 3. In DNA form, the CDR3 reads TGTGCCAGCAGTTACCGGGACAGGGGCACCTACGAGCAGTACTTC. Protein product: CASSYRDRGTYEQYF.

The V gene is TRBV6-6, the J gene TRBJ2-5; TRBD2 matches at 13 bases. Germline CDR1 is MNHNY and CDR2 is SVGAGI (reference sequence). J lost 1 base, V lost 6 bases, and 20 bases had no gene match. The CDR3 is 21 residues long. The chain's CDR3 is CASSDWLPGGGLAGIQETQYF. The CDR3, as DNA: TGTGCCAGCAGCGATTGGCTCCCAGGGGGGGGACTAGCGGGAATCCAAGAGACCCAGTACTTC.

V is TRBV6-5 and J is TRBJ2-7; possibly TRBD1 for D (6 bases). Germline loops: CDR1 MNHEY, CDR2 SVGAGI. The ends were cut back, 6 bases at V and 3 bases at J, with 15 bases in the middle. This CDR3 region has 14 residues. CDR3 DNA sequence: TGTGCCAGCAGACCAACAGGGAAGTACTACGAGCAGTACTTC. Its translation: CASRPTGKYYEQYF.

The chain links TRBV7-9 to TRBJ1-2, with 7 nucleotides matching TRBD1. The trim removed 1 base at V and 6 bases at J, leaving 14 bases unmatched. The CDR3 consists of 17 residues. The germline CDR1 and CDR2 sequences are SEHNR and FQNEAQ (reference sequence). This CDR3 reads CASSLGQLTDRLNGYTF. CDR3 DNA: TGTGCCAGCAGCTTAGGTCAGCTAACGGACAGGTTAAATGGCTACACCTTC.

This rearrangement joins TRBV19 to TRBJ2-1; D possibly corresponds to TRBD1 (5 bases). Germline CDR1 LNHDA, CDR2 SQIVND (reference sequence). Trimming took off 6 bases at V and 3 bases at J, with 12 bases between the two ends. The CDR3 runs 14 residues. The CDR3 nucleotides are TGTGCCAGTAGAGTTACAGGTTACTACAATGAGCAGTTCTTC. Its protein is CASRVTGYYNEQFF. The whole variable domain, remainder taken from reference TRBV19 and TRBJ2-1, is DGGITQSPKYLFRKEGQNVTLSCEQNLNHDAMYWYRQDPGQGLRLIYYSQIVNDFQKGDIAEGYSVSREKKESFPLTVTSAQKNPTAFYLCASRVTGYYNEQFFGPGTRLTVL.

This clone appeared a single time. The V call is TRBV6-2 or TRBV6-3, the J call TRBJ2-5; 8 bases are shared with TRBD2. The CDR3 runs to 15 residues. The junction had 6 bases not matched to a gene; V was cut back by 5 bases and J by 1 base. In germline, CDR1 is MNHEY, CDR2 SVGEGT. CDR3 DNA sequence: TGTGCCAGCAGTCGCGCGGGAGGCCTCCAAGAGACCCAGTACTTC. Translating it yields CASSRAGGLQETQYF.

J is TRBJ2-3 and V is TRBV4-3; D remains ambiguous. V was shortened by 8 bases and J by 0 bases, with 12 bases between the two germline ends. Germline lookup yields CDR1 LGHNA and CDR2 YSLEER. The CDR3 has 14 residues. CDR3 sequence (DNA): TGCGCCAGCCAAAAGGCACAGAGCACAGATACGCAGTATTTT. Translated, it gives CASQKAQSTDTQYF.

The chain joins TRBV10-1 to TRBJ1-5; no firm D call. The CDR3 is made up of 14 amino acids. V gave up 3 bases and J gave up 0 bases, with 6 bases separating them. CDR1 is WNHNN and CDR2 is SYGVQD in the germline V gene (reference sequence). CDR3 amino acids: CASSEDNSNQPQHF. CDR3 bases: TGCGCCAGCAGTGAAGACAATAGCAATCAGCCCCAGCATTTT.